The rows below give T cell receptor beta chains drawn from one sample of a study of post-analysis software for immune sequencing data. A single record per CDR3 protein comes from TCRdb applying MiXCR to the PCR reads. The sample holds 650,000 to 850,000 distinct CDR3 sequences; roughly 58% are singletons and the top ten take about 4.5%. The sequencing sample was made of blood. These receptors all stem from a girl between 5 and 17 years old with multiple sclerosis. Both conserved end residues are part of each CDR3. A D gene is named only where the DNA matches it firmly. Size is omitted from some rows. Given values are once, few, many or a class for expanded clones.

J: TRBJ2-7; size: few; V: TRBV6-5; D: -; CDR3: CASSYGGLGGGVTYEQYF; DNA: TGTGCCAGCAGTTACGGGGGGTTGGGTGGGGGCGTAACCTACGAGCAGTACTTC
J: TRBJ2-5; size: -; V: TRBV20-1; D: -; CDR3: CSARSTLQETQYF; DNA: TGCAGTGCTAGGAGTACTCTCCAAGAGACCCAGTACTTC
J: TRBJ2-1; size: -; V: TRBV5-1; D: -; CDR3: CASSLEGPKYNEQFF; DNA: TGCGCCAGCAGCTTGGAAGGGCCCAAGTACAATGAGCAGTTCTTC
J: TRBJ2-7; size: -; V: TRBV5-1; D: -; CDR3: CASSGTPGNYEQYF; DNA: TGCGCCAGCAGCGGGACCCCGGGCAACTACGAGCAGTACTTC
J: TRBJ1-2; size: -; V: TRBV7-9; D: TRBD1; CDR3: CASSLTDRGNGYTF; DNA: TGTGCCAGCAGCTTAACGGACAGGGGAAATGGCTACACCTTC
J: TRBJ2-1; size: -; V: TRBV12-3/TRBV12-4; D: TRBD2; CDR3: CASSVLAGGGYNEQFF; DNA: TGTGCCAGCAGTGTACTAGCGGGAGGGGGTTACAATGAGCAGTTCTTC
J: TRBJ2-7; size: -; V: TRBV3-1; D: -; CDR3: CASSRLTSDYEQYF; DNA: TGTGCCAGCAGCCGCCTCACTAGTGACTACGAGCAGTACTTC
J: TRBJ2-6; size: -; V: TRBV7-3; D: TRBD1; CDR3: CASSLGTGCHSGANVLTF; DNA: TGTGCCAGCAGCTTAGGGACAGGCTGTCACTCTGGGGCCAACGTCCTGACTTTC
J: TRBJ1-5; size: -; V: TRBV7-9; D: -; CDR3: CASSLGGVGPQHF; DNA: TGTGCCAGCAGCTTAGGAGGGGTGGGGCCCCAGCATTTT
J: TRBJ2-4; size: -; V: TRBV6-1; D: -; CDR3: CASSGPVGAKNIQYF; DNA: TGTGCCAGCAGTGGCCCGGTAGGGGCCAAAAACATTCAGTACTTC
J: TRBJ2-3; size: -; V: TRBV10-3; D: TRBD2; CDR3: CAIRIAGYTDTQYF; DNA: TGTGCCATCAGAATAGCGGGGTACACAGATACGCAGTATTTT
J: TRBJ2-7; size: -; V: TRBV3-1; D: -; CDR3: CASNPLRQANYEQYF; DNA: TGTGCCAGCAACCCGCTCCGACAGGCCAACTACGAGCAGTACTTC
J: TRBJ2-7; size: once; V: TRBV5-1; D: -; CDR3: CASSPSGPYYEQYF; DNA: TGCGCCAGCAGCCCTTCCGGGCCATATTACGAGCAGTACTTC
J: TRBJ1-2; size: -; V: TRBV7-9; D: -; CDR3: CASSLGAAEYGYTF; DNA: TGTGCCAGCAGCTTAGGGGCGGCTGAGTATGGCTACACCTTC
J: TRBJ1-3; size: -; V: TRBV7-9; D: TRBD1; CDR3: CASRGQGNTIYF; DNA: TGTGCCAGCAGGGGACAGGGAAACACCATATATTTT
J: TRBJ2-7; size: -; V: TRBV29-1; D: -; CDR3: CSVGGSGEQYF; DNA: TGCAGCGTTGGAGGGAGTGGAGAGCAGTACTTC
J: TRBJ2-7; size: -; V: TRBV20-1; D: -; CDR3: CSASGPHGPSSYEQYF; DNA: TGCAGTGCTTCGGGCCCCCATGGGCCGAGCTCCTACGAGCAGTACTTC
J: TRBJ2-1; size: -; V: TRBV12-3/TRBV12-4; D: TRBD2; CDR3: CATLGTSGGRDEQFF; DNA: TGTGCCACCCTCGGGACTAGCGGGGGGAGGGATGAGCAGTTCTTC
J: TRBJ2-7; size: -; V: TRBV2; D: -; CDR3: CASSETGVGDEQYF; DNA: TGTGCCAGCAGTGAGACGGGCGTCGGGGACGAGCAGTACTTC
J: TRBJ2-2; size: -; V: TRBV2; D: -; CDR3: CASSEGGLFTGELFF; DNA: TGTGCCAGCAGTGAAGGGGGACTGTTCACCGGGGAGCTGTTTTTT
J: TRBJ2-7; size: few; V: TRBV18; D: -; CDR3: CASSHGSSYEQYF; DNA: TGTGCCAGCTCACACGGAAGCTCCTACGAGCAGTACTTC
J: TRBJ2-1; size: -; V: TRBV10-3; D: -; CDR3: CAISGRRAGVNEQFF; DNA: TGTGCCATCAGTGGCAGAAGGGCAGGGGTAAATGAGCAGTTCTTC
J: TRBJ2-5; size: -; V: TRBV12-3/TRBV12-4; D: TRBD1; CDR3: CASRLVPGQGQREQYF; DNA: TGTGCCAGCAGATTGGTACCGGGACAGGGGCAGAGAGAGCAGTACTTC
J: TRBJ2-7; size: -; V: TRBV20-1; D: TRBD1; CDR3: CSARGRTGSSYEQYF; DNA: TGCAGTGCTAGAGGACGGACAGGGTCCTCCTACGAGCAGTACTTC
J: TRBJ2-7; size: -; V: TRBV9; D: -; CDR3: CASSGAGYEQYF; DNA: TGTGCCAGCAGCGGGGCCGGCTACGAGCAGTACTTC
J: TRBJ2-7; size: -; V: TRBV29-1; D: TRBD2; CDR3: CSVVLPIAGVFNYEQYF; DNA: TGCAGCGTTGTTCTTCCGATAGCGGGAGTCTTTAACTACGAGCAGTACTTC
J: TRBJ2-3; size: -; V: TRBV20-1; D: TRBD1; CDR3: CSAMTGGLTDTQYF; DNA: TGCAGTGCGATGACAGGGGGCCTCACAGATACGCAGTATTTT
J: TRBJ1-1; size: -; V: TRBV12-3/TRBV12-4; D: TRBD1; CDR3: CASSPRQGHTEAFF; DNA: TGTGCCAGCAGTCCCCGACAGGGGCACACTGAAGCTTTCTTT
J: TRBJ1-4; size: -; V: TRBV9; D: -; CDR3: CASSVAPRNEKLFF; DNA: TGTGCCAGCAGCGTAGCCCCCAGGAATGAAAAACTGTTTTTT
J: TRBJ2-2; size: once; V: TRBV25-1; D: -; CDR3: CASSESPAGNGELFF; DNA: TGTGCCAGCAGTGAATCGCCGGCAGGGAACGGGGAGCTGTTTTTT
J: TRBJ2-1; size: -; V: TRBV15; D: TRBD1; CDR3: CATSIKPGQGAQDEQFF; DNA: TGTGCCACCAGCATTAAGCCGGGACAGGGGGCGCAGGATGAGCAGTTCTTC
J: TRBJ2-7; size: few; V: TRBV5-1; D: -; CDR3: CASSSRLGGEARYEQYF; DNA: TGCGCCAGCAGCTCTCGCCTAGGCGGGGAAGCAAGGTACGAGCAGTACTTC
J: TRBJ1-2; size: few; V: TRBV6-1; D: -; CDR3: CASSEIQGDYGYTF; DNA: TGTGCCAGCAGTGAAATACAGGGCGATTATGGCTACACCTTC
J: TRBJ2-7; size: -; V: TRBV5-1; D: -; CDR3: CASSLATRGRGTYEQYF; DNA: TGCGCCAGCAGCTTGGCCACTCGGGGCAGGGGCACCTACGAGCAGTACTTC
J: TRBJ1-2; size: -; V: TRBV20-1; D: TRBD1; CDR3: CSARDRGLIDYTF; DNA: TGCAGTGCTAGGGACAGGGGATTAATCGACTACACCTTC
J: TRBJ2-7; size: -; V: TRBV6-5; D: -; CDR3: CASSYSSDRTNYEQYF; DNA: TGTGCCAGCAGTTACTCGAGCGACAGGACTAACTACGAGCAGTACTTC
J: TRBJ1-1; size: -; V: TRBV29-1; D: -; CDR3: CSVGLMEGTEAFF; DNA: TGCAGCGTTGGCCTAATGGAGGGCACTGAAGCTTTCTTT
J: TRBJ2-3; size: once; V: TRBV20-1; D: TRBD2; CDR3: CSARWLAGGTDTQYF; DNA: TGCAGTGCTAGGTGGCTAGCGGGAGGAACAGATACGCAGTATTTT
J: TRBJ2-7; size: -; V: TRBV12-3/TRBV12-4; D: -; CDR3: CASSKDRREQYF; DNA: TGTGCCAGCAGCAAAGACAGGCGCGAGCAGTACTTC
J: TRBJ2-3; size: -; V: TRBV25-1; D: TRBD1; CDR3: CASSYRGLGDTQYF; DNA: TGTGCCAGCAGCTACAGGGGGCTGGGAGATACGCAGTATTTT
J: TRBJ2-1; size: -; V: TRBV20-1; D: TRBD2; CDR3: CSGPGLADNEQFF; DNA: TGCAGTGGGCCGGGACTAGCCGACAATGAGCAGTTCTTC